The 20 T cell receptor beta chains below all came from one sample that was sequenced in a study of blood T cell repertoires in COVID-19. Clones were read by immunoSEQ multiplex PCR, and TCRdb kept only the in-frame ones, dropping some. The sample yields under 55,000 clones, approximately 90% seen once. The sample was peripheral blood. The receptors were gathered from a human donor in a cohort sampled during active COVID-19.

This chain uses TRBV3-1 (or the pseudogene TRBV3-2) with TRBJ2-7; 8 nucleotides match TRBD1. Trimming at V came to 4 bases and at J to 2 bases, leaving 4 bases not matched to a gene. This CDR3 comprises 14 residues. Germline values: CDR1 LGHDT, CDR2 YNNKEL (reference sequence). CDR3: CASSPWDRPYEQYF. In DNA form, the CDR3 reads TGTGCCAGCAGCCCCTGGGACAGGCCCTACGAGCAGTACTTC.

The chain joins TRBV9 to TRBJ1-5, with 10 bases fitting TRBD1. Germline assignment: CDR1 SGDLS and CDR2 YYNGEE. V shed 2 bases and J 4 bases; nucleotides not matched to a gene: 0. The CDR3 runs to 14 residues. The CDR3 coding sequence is TGTGCCAGCAGCGTGGGACAGGGGAATCAGCCCCAGCATTTT. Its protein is CASSVGQGNQPQHF.

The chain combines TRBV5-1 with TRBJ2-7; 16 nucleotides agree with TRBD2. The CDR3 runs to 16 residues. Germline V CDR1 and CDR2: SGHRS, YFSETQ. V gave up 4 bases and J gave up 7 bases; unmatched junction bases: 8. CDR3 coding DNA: TGCGCCAGCAGCCCCCCGGGACTAGCGGGAGGGAGGGAGCAGTACTTC. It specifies CASSPPGLAGGREQYF.

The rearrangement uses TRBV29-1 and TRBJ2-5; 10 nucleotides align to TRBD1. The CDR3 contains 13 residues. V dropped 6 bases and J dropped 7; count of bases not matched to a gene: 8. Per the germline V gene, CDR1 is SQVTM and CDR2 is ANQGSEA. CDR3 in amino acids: CSVAGQGVGTQYF. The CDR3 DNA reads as TGCAGCGTCGCTGGACAGGGGGTAGGGACCCAGTACTTC.

The CDR3 bases are TGTGCCAGCAGTGCCCGGGACAGGGTATTAAATGAGCAGTTCTTC. Translating it yields CASSARDRVLNEQFF. The chain joins TRBV27 to TRBJ2-1; 9 bases are shared with TRBD1. Germline V CDR1 and CDR2: MNHEY, SMNVEV (reference sequence). The CDR3 sequence is 15 residues long. V shed 5 bases and J 7 bases; nucleotides not matched to a gene: 9.

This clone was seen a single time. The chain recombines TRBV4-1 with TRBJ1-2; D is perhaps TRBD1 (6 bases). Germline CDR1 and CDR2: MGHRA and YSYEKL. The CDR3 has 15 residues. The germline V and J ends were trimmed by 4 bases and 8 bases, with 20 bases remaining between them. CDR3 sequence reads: CASSPRGGPLGGYTF. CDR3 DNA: TGCGCCAGCAGCCCCCGGGGGGGCCCTTTAGGAGGCTACACCTTC.

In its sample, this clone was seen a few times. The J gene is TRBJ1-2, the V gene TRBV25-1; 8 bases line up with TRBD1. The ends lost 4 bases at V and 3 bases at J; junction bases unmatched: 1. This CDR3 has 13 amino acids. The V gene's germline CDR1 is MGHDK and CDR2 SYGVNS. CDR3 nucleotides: TGTGCCAGCAGTGCGGACAGGGACTATGGCTACACCTTC. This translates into CASSADRDYGYTF.

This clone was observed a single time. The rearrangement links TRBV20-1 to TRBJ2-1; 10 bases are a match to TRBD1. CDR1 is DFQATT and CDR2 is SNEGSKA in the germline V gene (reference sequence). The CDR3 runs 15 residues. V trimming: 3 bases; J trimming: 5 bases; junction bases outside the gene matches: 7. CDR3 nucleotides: TGCAGTGCTAGTGGGACAGGGGCTTTCCACAATGAGCAGTTCTTC. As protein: CSASGTGAFHNEQFF.

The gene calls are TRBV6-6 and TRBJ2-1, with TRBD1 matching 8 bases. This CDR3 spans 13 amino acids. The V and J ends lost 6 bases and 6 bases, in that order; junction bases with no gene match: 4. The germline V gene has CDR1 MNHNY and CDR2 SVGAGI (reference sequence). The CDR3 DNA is TGTGCCAGCAGCGCAGGGGGCCCCAATGAGCAGTTCTTC. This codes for CASSAGGPNEQFF.

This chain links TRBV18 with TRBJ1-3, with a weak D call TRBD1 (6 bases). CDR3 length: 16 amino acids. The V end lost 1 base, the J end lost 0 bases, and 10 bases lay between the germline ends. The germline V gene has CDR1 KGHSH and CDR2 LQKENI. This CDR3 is CASSPREQGSGNTIYF. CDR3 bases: TGTGCCAGCTCACCACGGGAACAGGGCTCTGGAAACACCATATATTTT.

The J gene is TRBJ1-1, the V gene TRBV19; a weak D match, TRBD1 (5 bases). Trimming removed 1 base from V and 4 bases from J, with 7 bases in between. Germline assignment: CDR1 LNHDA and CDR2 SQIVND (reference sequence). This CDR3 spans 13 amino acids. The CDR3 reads CASSIAGSTEAFF. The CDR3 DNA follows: TGTGCCAGTAGTATAGCAGGGTCCACTGAAGCTTTCTTT.

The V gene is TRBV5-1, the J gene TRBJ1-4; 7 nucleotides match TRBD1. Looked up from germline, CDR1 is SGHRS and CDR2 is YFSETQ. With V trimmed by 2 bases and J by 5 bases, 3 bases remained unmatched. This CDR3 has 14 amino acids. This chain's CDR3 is CASSFGTENEKLFF. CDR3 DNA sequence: TGCGCCAGCAGCTTCGGGACAGAAAATGAAAAACTGTTTTTT.

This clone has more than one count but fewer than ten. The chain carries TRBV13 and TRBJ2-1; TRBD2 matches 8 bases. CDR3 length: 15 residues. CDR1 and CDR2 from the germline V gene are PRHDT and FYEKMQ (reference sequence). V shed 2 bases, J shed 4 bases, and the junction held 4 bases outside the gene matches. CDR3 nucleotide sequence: TGTGCCAGCAGCTTATTTAGCGGGACTTACAATGAGCAGTTCTTC. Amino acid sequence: CASSLFSGTYNEQFF.

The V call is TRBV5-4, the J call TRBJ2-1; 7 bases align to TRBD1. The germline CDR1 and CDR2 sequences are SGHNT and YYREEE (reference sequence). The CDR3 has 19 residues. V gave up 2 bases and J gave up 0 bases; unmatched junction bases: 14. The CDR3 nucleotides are TGTGCCAGCAGCTTAAGGGGACAGTTAGAGAGGGGCTCCTACAATGAGCAGTTCTTC. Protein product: CASSLRGQLERGSYNEQFF.

The CDR3 region has the DNA TGTGCCAGCAGCTTAACGGGGGACAGGGAAGGGAGTGGCTACACCTTC. It specifies CASSLTGDREGSGYTF. This chain links TRBV7-3 with TRBJ1-2; 9 bases line up with TRBD1. Per the germline V gene, CDR1 is SGHTA and CDR2 is FQGTGA. The J segment lost 7 bases and the V segment lost 0 bases, leaving 9 bases of the junction unmatched. The CDR3 contains 16 residues.

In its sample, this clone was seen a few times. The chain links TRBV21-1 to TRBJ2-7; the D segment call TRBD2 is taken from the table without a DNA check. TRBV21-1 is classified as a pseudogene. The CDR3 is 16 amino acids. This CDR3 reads CASSTGVGGDSYEQYF. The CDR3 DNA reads TGTGCCAGCAGCACCGGGGTGGGTGGGGACTCCTACGAGCAGTACTTC.

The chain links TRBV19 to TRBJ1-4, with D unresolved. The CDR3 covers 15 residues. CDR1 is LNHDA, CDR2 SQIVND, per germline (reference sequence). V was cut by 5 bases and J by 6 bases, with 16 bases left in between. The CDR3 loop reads CASSPRLPSHEKLFF. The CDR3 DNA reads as TGTGCCAGTAGTCCTCGACTTCCGAGCCATGAAAAACTGTTTTTT.

CDR3 DNA sequence: TGTGCCAGCAGTTTTGCGGCGGATACGCAGTATTTT. Its protein product is CASSFAADTQYF. V gene TRBV12-3 or TRBV12-4 combines with J gene TRBJ2-3, with D uncertain. V was trimmed by 3 bases and J by 6 bases, leaving 7 bases between them. CDR3 size: 12 residues.

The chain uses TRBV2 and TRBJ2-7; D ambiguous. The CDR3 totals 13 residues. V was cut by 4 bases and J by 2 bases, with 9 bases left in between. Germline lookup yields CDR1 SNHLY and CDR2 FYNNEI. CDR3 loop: CASSGQVAYEQYF. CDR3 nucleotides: TGTGCCAGCAGTGGCCAGGTCGCCTACGAGCAGTACTTC. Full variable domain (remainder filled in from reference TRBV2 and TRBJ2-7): EPEVTQTPSHQVTQMGQEVILRCVPISNHLYFYWYRQILGQKVEFLVSFYNNEISEKSEIFDDQFSVERPDGSNFTLKIRSTKLEDSAMYFCASSGQVAYEQYFGPGTRLTVT.

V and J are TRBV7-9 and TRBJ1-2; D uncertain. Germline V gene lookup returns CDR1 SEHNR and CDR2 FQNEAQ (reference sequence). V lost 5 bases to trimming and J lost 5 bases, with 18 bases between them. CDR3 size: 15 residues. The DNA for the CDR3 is TGTGCCAGCAGCACGATACCGGTACGGAGGTATGGCTACACCTTC. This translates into CASSTIPVRRYGYTF.